This entry describes one T cell receptor beta chain. What it binds is unknown. Germline V gene data show CDR1 as LNHDA and CDR2 as SQIVND (reference sequence). The CDR3 totals 14 residues. V shed 7 bases and J 4 bases; nucleotides not matched to a gene: 6. Primers included in the PCR were 60 Vbeta and 13 Jbeta primers. Data came from immunoSEQ multiplex PCR; TCRdb stores just in-frame clones and leaves some out. The table includes over 150,000 clones, 65% to 85% detected once. This record belongs to a study of cytomegalovirus exposure and HLA in healthy donors. Background on the study: Unique TCRs numbering some 80 million, obtained from HLA-typed donors, made up an early data release.

Study findings and constraints: Researchers left out some V segments, among them TRBV6-2 and TRBV6-3, as indistinguishable. The presence/absence work took it that sequencing depth was about the same across donors. In a later analysis, a missense DCLRE1C variant was linked to TCR beta V- and J-gene trimming.

This chain joins TRBV19 and TRBJ2-2, with 7 bases identical to TRBD2. The receptor was isolated from a woman aged 40 to 55 in good health and CMV-seropositive. The sample consisted of PBMCs. The CDR3 here is CASINGRLTGELFF. The CDR3 bases are TGTGCCAGTATTAACGGGAGGCTCACCGGGGAGCTGTTTTTT.